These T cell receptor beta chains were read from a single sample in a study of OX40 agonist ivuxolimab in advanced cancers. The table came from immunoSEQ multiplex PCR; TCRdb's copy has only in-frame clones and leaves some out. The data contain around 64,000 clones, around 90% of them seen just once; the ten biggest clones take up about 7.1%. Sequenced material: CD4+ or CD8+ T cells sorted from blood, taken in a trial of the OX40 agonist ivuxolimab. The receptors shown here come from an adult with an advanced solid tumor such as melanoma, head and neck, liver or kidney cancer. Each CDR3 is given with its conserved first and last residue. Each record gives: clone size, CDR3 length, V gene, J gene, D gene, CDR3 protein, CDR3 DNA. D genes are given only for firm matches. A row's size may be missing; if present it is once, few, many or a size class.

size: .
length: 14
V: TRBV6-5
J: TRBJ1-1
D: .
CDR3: CASSYRQQNTEAFF
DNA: TGTGCCAGCAGTTACAGACAGCAGAACACTGAAGCTTTCTTT

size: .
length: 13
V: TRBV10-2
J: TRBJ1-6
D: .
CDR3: CASSLGRDSPLHF
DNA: TGCGCCAGCAGCTTGGGGCGCGATTCACCCCTCCACTTT

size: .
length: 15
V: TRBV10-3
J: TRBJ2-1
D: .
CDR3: CAISEVGGSHNEQFF
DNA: TGTGCCATCAGTGAGGTGGGGGGCAGCCACAATGAGCAGTTCTTC

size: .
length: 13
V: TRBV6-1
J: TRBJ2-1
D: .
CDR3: CASSELAYNEQFF
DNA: TGTGCCAGCAGTGAACTAGCCTACAATGAGCAGTTCTTC

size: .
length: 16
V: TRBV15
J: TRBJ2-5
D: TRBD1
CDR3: CATSKHPRDSRETQYF
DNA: TGTGCCACCAGCAAACATCCACGGGACAGCAGAGAGACCCAGTACTTC

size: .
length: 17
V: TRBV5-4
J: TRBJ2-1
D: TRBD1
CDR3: CASSPTGGTGGLDEQFF
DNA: TGTGCCAGCAGCCCCACAGGCGGGACAGGGGGCCTTGATGAGCAGTTCTTC

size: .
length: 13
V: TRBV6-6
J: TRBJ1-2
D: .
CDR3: CASSYPGSYGYTF
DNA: TGTGCCAGCAGTTACCCCGGGTCCTATGGCTACACCTTC

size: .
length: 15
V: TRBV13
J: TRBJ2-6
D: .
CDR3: CASSYWGAGANVLTF
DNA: TGTGCCAGCAGCTACTGGGGCGCTGGGGCCAACGTCCTGACTTTC

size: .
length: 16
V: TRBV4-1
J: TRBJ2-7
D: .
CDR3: CASSQEVGYTRALQYF
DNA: TGCGCCAGCAGCCAAGAGGTGGGCTACACGCGGGCCCTTCAGTACTTC

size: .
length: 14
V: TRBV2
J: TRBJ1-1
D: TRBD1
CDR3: CASRQGVEFTEAFF
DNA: TGTGCCAGCAGGCAGGGGGTCGAGTTCACTGAAGCTTTCTTT

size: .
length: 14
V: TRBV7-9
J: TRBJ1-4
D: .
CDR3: CASSANSLIEKLFF
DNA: TGTGCCAGCAGCGCTAACAGCTTAATTGAAAAACTGTTTTTT

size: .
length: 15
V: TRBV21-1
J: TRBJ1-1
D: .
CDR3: CASSQTSFGDTEAFF
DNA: TGTGCCAGCAGCCAAACGTCATTCGGAGACACTGAAGCTTTCTTT

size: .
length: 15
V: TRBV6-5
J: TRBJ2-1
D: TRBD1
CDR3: CASSYGQGAYNEQFF
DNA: TGTGCCAGCAGTTACGGGCAGGGGGCCTACAATGAGCAGTTCTTC

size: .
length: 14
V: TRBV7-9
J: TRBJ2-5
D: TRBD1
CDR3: CASSPVGTAETQYF
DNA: TGTGCCAGCAGCCCGGTCGGGACAGCGGAGACCCAGTACTTC

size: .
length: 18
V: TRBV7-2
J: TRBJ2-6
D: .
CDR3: CASSLVRGGSSGANVLTF
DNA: TGTGCCAGCAGCTTAGTGAGGGGGGGCAGCTCTGGGGCCAACGTCCTGACTTTC

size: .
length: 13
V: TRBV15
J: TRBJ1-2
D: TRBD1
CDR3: CATSTTGVYGYTF
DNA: TGTGCCACCAGCACGACAGGGGTCTATGGCTACACCTTC

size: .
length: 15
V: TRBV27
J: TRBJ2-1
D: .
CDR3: CASSPPGSSYNEQFF
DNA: TGTGCCAGCAGTCCTCCAGGGAGCTCCTACAATGAGCAGTTCTTC

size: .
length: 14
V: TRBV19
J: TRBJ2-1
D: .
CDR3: CASSFWTDYNEQFF
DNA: TGTGCCAGTAGTTTCTGGACTGATTACAATGAGCAGTTCTTC

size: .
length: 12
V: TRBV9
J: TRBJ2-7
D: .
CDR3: CASSTTSHEQYF
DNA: TGTGCCAGCAGCACGACAAGCCACGAGCAGTACTTC

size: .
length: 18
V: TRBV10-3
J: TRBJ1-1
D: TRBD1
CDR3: CAISESLSTGQLNTEAFF
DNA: TGTGCCATCAGTGAGTCGCTTTCTACGGGACAGCTGAACACTGAAGCTTTCTTT

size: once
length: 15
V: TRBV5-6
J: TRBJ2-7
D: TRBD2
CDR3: CASSLYGLVTHEQYF
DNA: TGTGCCAGCAGCTTGTATGGACTAGTTACCCACGAGCAGTACTTC

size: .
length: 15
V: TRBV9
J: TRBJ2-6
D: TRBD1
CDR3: CASGDSASGANVLTF
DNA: TGTGCCAGCGGGGACAGCGCTTCTGGGGCCAACGTCCTGACTTTC